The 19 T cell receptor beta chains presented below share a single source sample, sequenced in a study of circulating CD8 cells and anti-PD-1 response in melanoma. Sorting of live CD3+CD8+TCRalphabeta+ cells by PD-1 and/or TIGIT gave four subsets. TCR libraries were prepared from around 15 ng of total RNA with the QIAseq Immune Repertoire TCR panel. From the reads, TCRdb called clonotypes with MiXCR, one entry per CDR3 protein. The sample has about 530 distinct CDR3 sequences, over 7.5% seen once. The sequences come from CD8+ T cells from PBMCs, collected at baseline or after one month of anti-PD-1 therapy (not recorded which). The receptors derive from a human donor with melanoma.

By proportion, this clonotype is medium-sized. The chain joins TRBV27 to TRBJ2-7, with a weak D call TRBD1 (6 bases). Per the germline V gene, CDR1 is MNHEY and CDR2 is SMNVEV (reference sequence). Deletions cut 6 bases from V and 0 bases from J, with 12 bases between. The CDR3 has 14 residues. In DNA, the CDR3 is TGTGCCAGCAGGGATTTGGACAGCTCCTACGAGCAGTACTTC. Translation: CASRDLDSSYEQYF.

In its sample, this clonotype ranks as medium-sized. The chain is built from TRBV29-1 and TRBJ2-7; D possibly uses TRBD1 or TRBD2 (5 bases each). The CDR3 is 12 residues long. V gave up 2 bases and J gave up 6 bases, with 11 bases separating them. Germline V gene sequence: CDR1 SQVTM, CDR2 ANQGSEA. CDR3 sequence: CSVEKGAGEQYF. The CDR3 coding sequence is TGCAGCGTTGAAAAAGGGGCGGGCGAGCAGTACTTC.

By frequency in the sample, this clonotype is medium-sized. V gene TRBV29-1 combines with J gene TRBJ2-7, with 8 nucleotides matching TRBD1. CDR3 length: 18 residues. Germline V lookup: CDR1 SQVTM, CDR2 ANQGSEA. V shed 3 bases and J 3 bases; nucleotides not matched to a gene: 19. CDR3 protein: CSVEIPGQEIPSNYEQYF. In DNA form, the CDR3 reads TGCAGCGTTGAGATTCCGGGACAGGAGATTCCCTCTAACTACGAGCAGTACTTC.

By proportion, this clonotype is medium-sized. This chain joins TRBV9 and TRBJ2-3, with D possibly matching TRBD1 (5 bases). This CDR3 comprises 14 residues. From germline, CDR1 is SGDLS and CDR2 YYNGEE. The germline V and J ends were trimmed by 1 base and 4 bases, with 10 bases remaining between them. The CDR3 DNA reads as TGTGCCAGCAGCGTAATGTCAGGGCCAGATACGCAGTATTTT. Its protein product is CASSVMSGPDTQYF. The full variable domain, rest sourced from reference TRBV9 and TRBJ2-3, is DSGVTQTPKHLITATGQRVTLRCSPRSGDLSVYWYQQSLDQGLQFLIQYYNGEERAKGNILERFSAQQFPDLHSELNLSSLELGDSALYFCASSVMSGPDTQYFGPGTRLTVL.

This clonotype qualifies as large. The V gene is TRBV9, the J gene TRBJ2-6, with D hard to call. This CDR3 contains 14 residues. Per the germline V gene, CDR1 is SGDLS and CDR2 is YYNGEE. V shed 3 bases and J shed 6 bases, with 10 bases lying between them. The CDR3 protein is CASSASPEANVLTF. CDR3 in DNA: TGTGCCAGCAGCGCTAGTCCCGAGGCCAACGTCCTGACTTTC.

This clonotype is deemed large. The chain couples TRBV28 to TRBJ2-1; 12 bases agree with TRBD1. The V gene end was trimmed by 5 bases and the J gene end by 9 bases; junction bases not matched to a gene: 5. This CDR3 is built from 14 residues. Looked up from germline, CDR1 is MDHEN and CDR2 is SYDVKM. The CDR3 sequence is CASSAGQGAREQFF. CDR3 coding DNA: TGTGCCAGCAGTGCGGGACAGGGGGCGCGTGAGCAGTTCTTC.

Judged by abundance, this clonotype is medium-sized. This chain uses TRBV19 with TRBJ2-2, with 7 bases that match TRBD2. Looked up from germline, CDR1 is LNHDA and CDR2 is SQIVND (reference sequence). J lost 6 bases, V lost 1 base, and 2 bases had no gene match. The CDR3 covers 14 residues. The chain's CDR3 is CASSIGGGPGELFF. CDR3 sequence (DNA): TGTGCCAGTAGTATAGGGGGAGGGCCCGGGGAGCTGTTTTTT.

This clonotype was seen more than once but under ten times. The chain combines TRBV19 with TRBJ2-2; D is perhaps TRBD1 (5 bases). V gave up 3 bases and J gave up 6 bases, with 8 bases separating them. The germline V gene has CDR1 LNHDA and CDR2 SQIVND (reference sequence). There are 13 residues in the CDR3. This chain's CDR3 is CASSMQGPGELFF. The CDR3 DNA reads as TGTGCCAGTAGTATGCAGGGCCCCGGGGAGCTGTTTTTT.

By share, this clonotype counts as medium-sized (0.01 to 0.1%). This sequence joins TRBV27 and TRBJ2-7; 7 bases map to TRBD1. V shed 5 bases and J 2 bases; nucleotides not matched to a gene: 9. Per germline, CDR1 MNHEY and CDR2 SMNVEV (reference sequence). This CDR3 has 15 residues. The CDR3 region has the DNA TGTGCCAGCAGTCCCGGACAGGCGAGCACCTACGAGCAGTACTTC. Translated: CASSPGQASTYEQYF.

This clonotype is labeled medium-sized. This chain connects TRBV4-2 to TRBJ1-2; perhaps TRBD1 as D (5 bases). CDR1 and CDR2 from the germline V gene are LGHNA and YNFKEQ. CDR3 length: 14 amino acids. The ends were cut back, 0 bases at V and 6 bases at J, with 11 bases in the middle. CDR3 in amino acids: CASSQDLRGDGYTF. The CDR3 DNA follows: TGTGCCAGCAGCCAAGATCTTCGGGGGGATGGCTACACCTTC.

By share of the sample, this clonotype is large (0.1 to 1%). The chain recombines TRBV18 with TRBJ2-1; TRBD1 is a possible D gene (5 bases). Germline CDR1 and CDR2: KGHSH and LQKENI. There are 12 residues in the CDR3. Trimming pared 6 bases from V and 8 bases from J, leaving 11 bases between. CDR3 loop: CASSPRDDEQFF. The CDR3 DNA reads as TGTGCCAGCTCGCCCAGGGATGATGAGCAGTTCTTC.

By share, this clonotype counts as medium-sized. CDR3 region: CASSLRTSGLPHEQFF. The CDR3 coding sequence is TGTGCCAGCAGCTTGAGGACTAGCGGGTTACCTCATGAGCAGTTCTTC. The J gene is TRBJ2-1, the V gene TRBV7-2; 11 nucleotides line up with TRBD2. Germline CDR1 reads SGHTA; CDR2 reads FQGNSA. The V segment lost 3 bases and the J segment 8 bases; nucleotides outside the gene matches: 9. This CDR3 contains 16 residues.

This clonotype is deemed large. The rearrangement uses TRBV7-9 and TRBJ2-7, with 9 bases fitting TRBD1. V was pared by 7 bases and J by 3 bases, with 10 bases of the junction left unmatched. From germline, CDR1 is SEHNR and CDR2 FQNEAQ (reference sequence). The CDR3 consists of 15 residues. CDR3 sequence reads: CASTDTGTGHYEQYF. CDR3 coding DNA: TGTGCCAGCACGGACACCGGGACAGGGCACTACGAGCAGTACTTC.

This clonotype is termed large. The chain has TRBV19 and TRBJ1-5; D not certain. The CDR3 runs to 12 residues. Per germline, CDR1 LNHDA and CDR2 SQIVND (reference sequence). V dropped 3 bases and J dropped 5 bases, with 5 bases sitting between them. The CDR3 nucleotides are TGTGCCAGTAGTATGCAGGATCAGCCCCAGCATTTT. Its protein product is CASSMQDQPQHF.

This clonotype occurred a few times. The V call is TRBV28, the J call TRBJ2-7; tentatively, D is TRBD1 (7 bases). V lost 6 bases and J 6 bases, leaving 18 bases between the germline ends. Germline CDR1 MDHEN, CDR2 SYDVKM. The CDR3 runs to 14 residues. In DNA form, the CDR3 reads TGTGCCAGCAGCCCGGAGGGACAGCTCTCCGAGCAGTACTTC. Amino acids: CASSPEGQLSEQYF.

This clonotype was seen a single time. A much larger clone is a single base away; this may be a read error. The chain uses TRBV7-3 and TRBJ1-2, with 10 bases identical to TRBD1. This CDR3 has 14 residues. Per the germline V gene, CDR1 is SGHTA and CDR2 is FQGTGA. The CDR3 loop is CAGSLGTGAYGYTF. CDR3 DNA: TGTGCCGGCAGCTTAGGGACAGGGGCCTATGGCTACACCTTC. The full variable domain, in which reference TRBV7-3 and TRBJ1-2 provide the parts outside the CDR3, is GAGVSQTPSNKVTEKGKYVELRCDPISGHTALYWYRQSLGQGPEFLIYFQGTGAADDSGLPNDRFFAVRPEGSVSTLKIQRTERGDSAVYLCAGSLGTGAYGYTFGSGTRLTVV.

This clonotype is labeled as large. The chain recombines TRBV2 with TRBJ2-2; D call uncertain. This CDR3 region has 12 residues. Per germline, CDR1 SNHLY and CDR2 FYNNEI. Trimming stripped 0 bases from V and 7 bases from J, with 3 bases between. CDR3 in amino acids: CASSEAGGELFF. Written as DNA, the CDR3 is TGTGCCAGCAGTGAAGCGGGCGGGGAGCTGTTTTTT. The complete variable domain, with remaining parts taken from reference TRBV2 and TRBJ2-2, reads EPEVTQTPSHQVTQMGQEVILRCVPISNHLYFYWYRQILGQKVEFLVSFYNNEISEKSEIFDDQFSVERPDGSNFTLKIRSTKLEDSAMYFCASSEAGGELFFGEGSRLTVL.

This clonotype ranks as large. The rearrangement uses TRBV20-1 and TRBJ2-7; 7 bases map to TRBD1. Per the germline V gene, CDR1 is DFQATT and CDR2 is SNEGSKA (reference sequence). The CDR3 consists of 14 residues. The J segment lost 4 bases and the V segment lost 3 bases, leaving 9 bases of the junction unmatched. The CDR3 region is CSASRGRRSYEQYF. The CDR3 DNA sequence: TGCAGTGCTAGCAGGGGGAGAAGGAGTTACGAGCAGTACTTC.

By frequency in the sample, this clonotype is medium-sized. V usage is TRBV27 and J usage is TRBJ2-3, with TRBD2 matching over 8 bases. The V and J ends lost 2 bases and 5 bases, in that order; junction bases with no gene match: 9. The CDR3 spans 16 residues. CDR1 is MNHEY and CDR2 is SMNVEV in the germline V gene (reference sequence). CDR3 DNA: TGTGCCAGCAGTTTACGGGGGGGCGCCAGTAAAGATACGCAGTATTTT. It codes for CASSLRGGASKDTQYF.